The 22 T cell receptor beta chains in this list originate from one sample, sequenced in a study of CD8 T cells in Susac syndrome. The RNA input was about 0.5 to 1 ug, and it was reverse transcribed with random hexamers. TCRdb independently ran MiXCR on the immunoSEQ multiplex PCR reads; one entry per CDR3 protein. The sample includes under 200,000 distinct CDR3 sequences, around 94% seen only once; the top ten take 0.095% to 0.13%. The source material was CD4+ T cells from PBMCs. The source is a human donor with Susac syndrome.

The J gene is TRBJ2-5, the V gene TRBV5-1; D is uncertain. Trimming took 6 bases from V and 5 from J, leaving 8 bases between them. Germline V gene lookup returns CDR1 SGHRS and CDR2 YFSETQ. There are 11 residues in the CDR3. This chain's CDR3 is CASKVVETQYF. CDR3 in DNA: TGCGCCAGCAAGGTGGTGGAGACCCAGTACTTC.

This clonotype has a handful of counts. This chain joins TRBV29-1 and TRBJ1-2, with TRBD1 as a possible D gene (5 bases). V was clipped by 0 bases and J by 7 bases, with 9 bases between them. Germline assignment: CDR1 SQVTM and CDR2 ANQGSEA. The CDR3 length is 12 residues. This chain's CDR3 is CSVEDQGTGYTF. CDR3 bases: TGCAGCGTTGAAGATCAAGGGACTGGCTACACCTTC.

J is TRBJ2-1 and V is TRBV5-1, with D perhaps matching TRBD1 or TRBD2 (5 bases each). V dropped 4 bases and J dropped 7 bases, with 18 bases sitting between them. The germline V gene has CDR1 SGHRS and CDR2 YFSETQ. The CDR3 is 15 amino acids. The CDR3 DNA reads TGCGCCAGCAGCACCGGGACCAAAACCGTAAATGAGCAGTTCTTC. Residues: CASSTGTKTVNEQFF.

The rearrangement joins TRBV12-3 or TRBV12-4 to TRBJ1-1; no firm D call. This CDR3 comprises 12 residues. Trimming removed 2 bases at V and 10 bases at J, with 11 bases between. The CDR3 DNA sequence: TGTGCCAGCAGTTTACGAGCAAGCTCAGCTTTCTTT. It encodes CASSLRASSAFF.

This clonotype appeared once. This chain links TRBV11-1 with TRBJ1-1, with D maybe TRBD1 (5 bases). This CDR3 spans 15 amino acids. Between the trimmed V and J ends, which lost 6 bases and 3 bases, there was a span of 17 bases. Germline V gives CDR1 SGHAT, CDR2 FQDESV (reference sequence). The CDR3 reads CASRGIRVGDTEAFF. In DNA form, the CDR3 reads TGTGCCAGCAGAGGAATCAGGGTTGGGGACACTGAAGCTTTCTTT. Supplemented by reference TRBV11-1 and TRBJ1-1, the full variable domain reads EAEVAQSPRYKITEKSQAVAFWCDPISGHATLYWYRQILGQGPELLVQFQDESVVDDSQLPKDRFSAERLKGVDSTLKIQPAELGDSAMYLCASRGIRVGDTEAFFGQGTRLTVV.

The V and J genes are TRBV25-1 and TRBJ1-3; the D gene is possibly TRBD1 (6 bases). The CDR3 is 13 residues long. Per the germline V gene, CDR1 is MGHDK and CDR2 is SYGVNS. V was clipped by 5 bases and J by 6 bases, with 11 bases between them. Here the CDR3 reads CASSNAGANTIYF. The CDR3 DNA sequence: TGTGCCAGCAGTAACGCAGGGGCAAACACCATATATTTT.

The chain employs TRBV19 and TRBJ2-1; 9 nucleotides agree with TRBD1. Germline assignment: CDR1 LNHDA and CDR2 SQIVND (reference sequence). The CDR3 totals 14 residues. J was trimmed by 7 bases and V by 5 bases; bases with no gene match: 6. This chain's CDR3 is CASSVGTGNNEQFF. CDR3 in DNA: TGTGCCAGTAGTGTCGGGACAGGGAATAATGAGCAGTTCTTC.

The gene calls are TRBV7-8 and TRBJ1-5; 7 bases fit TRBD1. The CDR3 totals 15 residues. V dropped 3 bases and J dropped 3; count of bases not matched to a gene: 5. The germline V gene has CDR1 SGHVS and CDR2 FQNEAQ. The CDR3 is CASSFRTGSNQPQHF. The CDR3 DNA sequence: TGTGCCAGCAGCTTCAGGACAGGTTCCAATCAGCCCCAGCATTTT.

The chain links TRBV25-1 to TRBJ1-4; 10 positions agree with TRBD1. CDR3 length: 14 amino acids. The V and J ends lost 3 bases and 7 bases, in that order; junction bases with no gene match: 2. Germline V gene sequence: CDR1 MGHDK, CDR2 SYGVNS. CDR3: CASSEGTGVEKLFF. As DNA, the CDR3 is TGTGCCAGCAGTGAGGGGACAGGGGTTGAAAAACTGTTTTTT.

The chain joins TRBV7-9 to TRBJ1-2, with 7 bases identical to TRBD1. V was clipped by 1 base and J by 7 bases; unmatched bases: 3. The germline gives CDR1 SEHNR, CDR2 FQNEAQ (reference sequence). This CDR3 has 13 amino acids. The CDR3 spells CASSLVAGGGYTF. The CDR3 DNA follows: TGTGCCAGCAGCTTAGTGGCAGGGGGTGGCTACACCTTC.

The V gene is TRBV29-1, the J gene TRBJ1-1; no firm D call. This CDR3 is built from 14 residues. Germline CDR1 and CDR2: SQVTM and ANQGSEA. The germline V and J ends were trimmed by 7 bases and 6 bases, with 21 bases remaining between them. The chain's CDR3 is CSAVESGVGAEAFF. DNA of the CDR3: TGCAGCGCCGTTGAGTCAGGTGTTGGAGCTGAAGCTTTCTTT.

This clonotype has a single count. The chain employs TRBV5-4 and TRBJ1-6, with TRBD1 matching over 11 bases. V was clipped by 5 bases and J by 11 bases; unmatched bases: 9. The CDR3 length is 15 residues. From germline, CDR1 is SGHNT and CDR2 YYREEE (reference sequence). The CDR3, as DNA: TGTGCCAGCAGTTTGACCGGGACAGGGGGGACACCCCTCCACTTT. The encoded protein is CASSLTGTGGTPLHF. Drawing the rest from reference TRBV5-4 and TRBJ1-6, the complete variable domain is ETGVTQSPTHLIKTRGQQVTLRCSSQSGHNTVSWYQQALGQGPQFIFQYYREEENGRGNFPPRFSGLQFPNYSSELNVNALELDDSALYLCASSLTGTGGTPLHFGNGTRLTVT.

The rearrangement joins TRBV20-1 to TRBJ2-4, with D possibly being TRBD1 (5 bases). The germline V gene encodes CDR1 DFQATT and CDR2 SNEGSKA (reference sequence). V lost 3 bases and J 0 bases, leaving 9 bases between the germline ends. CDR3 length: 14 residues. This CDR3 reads CSASRQQAKNIQYF. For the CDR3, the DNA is TGCAGTGCTAGTCGACAGCAAGCCAAAAACATTCAGTACTTC.

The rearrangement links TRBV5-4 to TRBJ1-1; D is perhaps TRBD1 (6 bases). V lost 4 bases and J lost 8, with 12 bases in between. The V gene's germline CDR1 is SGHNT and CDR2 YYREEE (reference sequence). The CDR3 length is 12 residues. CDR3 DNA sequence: TGTGCCAGCAGCCCCCGGGACAAAGAAGCTTTCTTT. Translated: CASSPRDKEAFF.

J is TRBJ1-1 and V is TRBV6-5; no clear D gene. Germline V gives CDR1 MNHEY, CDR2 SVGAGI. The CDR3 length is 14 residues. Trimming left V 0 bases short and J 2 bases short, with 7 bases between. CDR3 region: CASSYSISNTEAFF. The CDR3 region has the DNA TGTGCCAGCAGTTACTCGATATCTAACACTGAAGCTTTCTTT.

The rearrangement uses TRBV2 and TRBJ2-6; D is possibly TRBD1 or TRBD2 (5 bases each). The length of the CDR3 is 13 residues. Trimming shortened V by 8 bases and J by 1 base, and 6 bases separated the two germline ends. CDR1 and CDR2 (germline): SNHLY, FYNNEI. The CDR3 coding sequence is TGTGCCAGCTGGGGGTCTGGGGCCAACGTCCTGACTTTC. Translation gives CASWGSGANVLTF.

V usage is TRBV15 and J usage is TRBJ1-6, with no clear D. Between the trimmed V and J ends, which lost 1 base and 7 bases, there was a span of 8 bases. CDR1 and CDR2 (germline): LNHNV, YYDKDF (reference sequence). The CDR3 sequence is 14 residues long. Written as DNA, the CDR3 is TGTGCCACCAGCAGAGTGGCCGAAAATTCACCCCTCCACTTT. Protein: CATSRVAENSPLHF.

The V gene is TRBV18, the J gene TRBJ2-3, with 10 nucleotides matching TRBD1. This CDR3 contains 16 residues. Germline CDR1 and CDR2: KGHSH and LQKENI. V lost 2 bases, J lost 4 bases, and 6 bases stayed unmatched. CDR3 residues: CASSPWDRGLADTQYF. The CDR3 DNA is TGTGCCAGCTCACCATGGGACAGGGGTCTCGCAGATACGCAGTATTTT.

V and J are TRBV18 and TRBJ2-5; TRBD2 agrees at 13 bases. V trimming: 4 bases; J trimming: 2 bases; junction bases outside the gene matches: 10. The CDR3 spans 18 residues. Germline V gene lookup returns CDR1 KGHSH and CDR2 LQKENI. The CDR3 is CASSRVPGTSGAQETQYF. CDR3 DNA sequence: TGTGCCAGCTCACGCGTACCCGGGACTAGCGGGGCTCAAGAGACCCAGTACTTC.

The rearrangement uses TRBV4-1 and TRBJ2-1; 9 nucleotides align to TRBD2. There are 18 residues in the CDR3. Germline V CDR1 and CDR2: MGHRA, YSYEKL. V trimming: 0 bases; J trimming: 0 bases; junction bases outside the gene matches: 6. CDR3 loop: CASSQDFSGSSSYNEQFF. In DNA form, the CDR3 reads TGCGCCAGCAGCCAAGATTTTAGCGGGAGCAGCTCCTACAATGAGCAGTTCTTC.

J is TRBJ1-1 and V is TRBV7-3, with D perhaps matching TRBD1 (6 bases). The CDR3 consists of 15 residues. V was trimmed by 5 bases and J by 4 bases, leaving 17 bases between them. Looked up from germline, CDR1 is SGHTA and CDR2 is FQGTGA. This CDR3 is CASSPKGGQGTEAFF. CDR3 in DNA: TGTGCCAGCAGCCCCAAGGGGGGCCAGGGCACTGAAGCTTTCTTT. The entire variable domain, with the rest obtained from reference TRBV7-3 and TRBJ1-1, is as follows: GAGVSQTPSNKVTEKGKYVELRCDPISGHTALYWYRQSLGQGPEFLIYFQGTGAADDSGLPNDRFFAVRPEGSVSTLKIQRTERGDSAVYLCASSPKGGQGTEAFFGQGTRLTVV.

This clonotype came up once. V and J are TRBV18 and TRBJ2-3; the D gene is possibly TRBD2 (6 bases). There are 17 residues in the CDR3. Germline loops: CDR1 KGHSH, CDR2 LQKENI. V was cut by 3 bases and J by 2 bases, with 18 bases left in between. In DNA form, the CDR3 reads TGTGCCAGCTCACCTTTCCCCCAAGGGAGGAACACAGATACGCAGTATTTT. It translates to CASSPFPQGRNTDTQYF.